A single sample is the source of the 11 T cell receptor beta chains below, sequenced in a study of T cells after yellow fever vaccination. TCRdb reprocessed the 5' RACE reads via MiXCR and lists one record per CDR3 protein. The sample records tens of thousands of distinct CDR3 sequences, less than 9% being singletons. This specimen consisted of CD8+ T cells sorted from PBMCs, obtained more than 13 days after the first yellow fever vaccination. These receptors were taken from a man aged 18 to 30 who received the YFV17D yellow fever vaccine.

This clonotype was recorded a few times. The gene calls are TRBV18 and TRBJ2-1; a possible D gene is TRBD1 (6 bases). The V gene's germline CDR1 is KGHSH and CDR2 LQKENI. Deletions cut 2 bases from V and 4 bases from J, with 12 bases between. This CDR3 is 15 amino acids long. CDR3: CASSPSTGFYNEQFF. The CDR3 DNA follows: TGTGCCAGCTCACCATCGACAGGCTTTTACAATGAGCAGTTCTTC.

This clonotype was observed at least ten times. The chain employs TRBV5-6 and TRBJ2-1; the match to TRBD2 covers 7 bases. Germline V lookup: CDR1 SGHDT, CDR2 YYEEEE. This CDR3 has 13 amino acids. V shed 0 bases and J 10 bases; nucleotides not matched to a gene: 4. The CDR3 region is CASSLGGGGEQFF. The CDR3 bases are TGTGCCAGCAGCTTGGGCGGGGGAGGAGAGCAGTTCTTC.

The chain is built from TRBV5-5 and TRBJ1-2, with 8 bases fitting TRBD1. With V trimmed by 2 bases and J by 7 bases, 7 bases remained unmatched. Germline CDR1 is SGHKS and CDR2 is YYEKEE (reference sequence). This CDR3 has 14 residues. CDR3 in DNA: TGTGCCAGCAGCTTTGGGACAGGCGGGCCTGGCTACACCTTC. Translated: CASSFGTGGPGYTF.

This clonotype was seen many times. The V and J genes are TRBV4-3 and TRBJ2-7; D assignment may be TRBD1 or TRBD2 (5 bases each). Looked up from germline, CDR1 is LGHNA and CDR2 is YSLEER. The CDR3 is 14 amino acids. V was trimmed by 0 bases and J by 2 bases, leaving 8 bases between them. The CDR3 loop is CASSQDGTTYEQYF. CDR3 in DNA: TGCGCCAGCAGCCAAGACGGGACCACCTACGAGCAGTACTTC.

This clonotype was recorded many times. The chain is built from TRBV5-1 and TRBJ2-4; perhaps TRBD1 as D (6 bases). V lost 2 bases and J 0 bases, leaving 9 bases between the germline ends. CDR3 length equals 15 residues. Germline assignment: CDR1 SGHRS and CDR2 YFSETQ. The DNA for the CDR3 is TGCGCCAGCAGCTTCACAGGGCTAGCCAAAAACATTCAGTACTTC. It translates to CASSFTGLAKNIQYF.

This clonotype was detected many times. The V call is TRBV12-3 or TRBV12-4, the J call TRBJ1-5; the D gene is possibly TRBD1 (6 bases). V was shortened by 3 bases and J by 7 bases, with 10 bases between the two germline ends. The CDR3 covers 13 residues. The CDR3 loop reads CASSLGGGQPQHF. The CDR3 DNA reads TGTGCCAGCAGTTTGGGGGGCGGGCAGCCCCAGCATTTT.

This clonotype has a count of ten or more. The chain is built from TRBV25-1 and TRBJ2-7; D not resolved. CDR1 and CDR2 from the germline V gene are MGHDK and SYGVNS. CDR3 length: 13 amino acids. Trimming took 4 bases from V and 2 from J, leaving 9 bases between them. For the CDR3, the DNA is TGTGCCAGCAGTGCAGGCAGCACCTACGAGCAGTACTTC. Protein product: CASSAGSTYEQYF.

Of note for this clonotype: This may come from a read error, since a much larger clone is one base off. The chain uses TRBV5-1 and TRBJ2-5, with a possible D match to TRBD1 (5 bases). The V end lost 0 bases, the J end lost 2 bases, and 14 bases lay between the germline ends. This CDR3 has 16 residues. Looked up from germline, CDR1 is SGHRS and CDR2 is YFSETQ. CDR3 region: CASSLGLNRMQETQYF. CDR3 nucleotides: TGCGCCAGCAGCTTGGGGCTTAACAGGATGCAAGAGACCCAGTACTTC.

This clonotype was observed at least ten times. This chain links TRBV12-3 or TRBV12-4 with TRBJ2-5; maybe TRBD1 (6 bases). The CDR3 has 14 amino acids. V dropped 10 bases and J dropped 2 bases, with 17 bases sitting between them. The CDR3 nucleotides are TGTGCCACGTCCTCCGCCGACAGGCAAGAGACCCAGTACTTC. It encodes CATSSADRQETQYF.

This clonotype has at least ten counts. The V gene is TRBV5-1, the J gene TRBJ2-1; 13 bases fit TRBD2. Trimming took 3 bases from V and 0 from J; bases not matched to a gene: 3. Germline assignment: CDR1 SGHRS and CDR2 YFSETQ. This CDR3 region has 17 residues. CDR3 region: CASSSGTSGVSYNEQFF. The CDR3 DNA reads as TGCGCCAGCAGCTCAGGGACTAGCGGGGTCTCCTACAATGAGCAGTTCTTC.

The chain is built from TRBV4-2 and TRBJ2-2, with TRBD2 as a possible D gene (6 bases). The CDR3 runs 18 residues. Germline V gene lookup returns CDR1 LGHNA and CDR2 YNFKEQ. Trimming cost V 3 bases and J 0 bases, with 17 bases left between them. CDR3 sequence: CASSHGDRAGANTGELFF. Written as DNA, the CDR3 is TGTGCCAGCAGCCACGGAGACCGAGCGGGTGCGAACACCGGGGAGCTGTTTTTT.